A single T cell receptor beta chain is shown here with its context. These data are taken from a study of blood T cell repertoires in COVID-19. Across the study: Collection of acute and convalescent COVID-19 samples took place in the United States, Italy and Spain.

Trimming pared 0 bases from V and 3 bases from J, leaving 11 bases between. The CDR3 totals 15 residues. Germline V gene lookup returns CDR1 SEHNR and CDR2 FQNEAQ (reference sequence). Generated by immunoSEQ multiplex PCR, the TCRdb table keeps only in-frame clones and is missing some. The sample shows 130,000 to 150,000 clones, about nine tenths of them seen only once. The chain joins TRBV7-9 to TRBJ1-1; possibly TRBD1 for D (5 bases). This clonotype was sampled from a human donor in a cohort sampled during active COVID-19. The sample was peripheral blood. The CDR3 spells CASSLAEGRDTEAFF. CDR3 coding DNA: TGTGCCAGCAGCTTAGCGGAGGGGAGGGACACTGAAGCTTTCTTT.